Shown below are 14 T cell receptor beta chains from a single sample sequenced in a study of blood T cell repertoires in COVID-19. Here immunoSEQ multiplex PCR was the method, and the copy in TCRdb shows in-frame clones only, minus some. The data show over 200,000 clones, with approximately 81% seen just once and 18% held by the top ten. Material: peripheral blood. Receptors originate from an elderly woman with active or convalescent COVID-19.

The rearrangement joins TRBV2 to TRBJ2-7; 9 positions match TRBD1. This CDR3 comprises 13 residues. Germline V CDR1 and CDR2: SNHLY, FYNNEI. With 6 bases clipped from V and 7 bases from J, the junction kept 7 bases outside the gene matches. CDR3 nucleotides: TGTGCCAGCAGGGACAGGGGACCCACAGAGCAGTACTTC. Translation gives CASRDRGPTEQYF. Based on the CDR3 plus reference TRBV2 and TRBJ2-7, the full variable domain is EPEVTQTPSHQVTQMGQEVILRCVPISNHLYFYWYRQILGQKVEFLVSFYNNEISEKSEIFDDQFSVERPDGSNFTLKIRSTKLEDSAMYFCASRDRGPTEQYFGPGTRLTVT.

The rearrangement uses TRBV7-9 and TRBJ2-7; D may be TRBD2 (5 bases). CDR1 SEHNR and CDR2 FQNEAQ come from the germline V gene (reference sequence). This CDR3 is 14 amino acids long. The ends were cut back, 3 bases at V and 7 bases at J, with 16 bases in the middle. This CDR3 reads CASSFLPNSGEQYF. CDR3 DNA: TGTGCCAGCAGCTTTCTTCCCAATTCGGGAGAGCAGTACTTC.

The chain joins TRBV5-4 to TRBJ2-7; TRBD2 aligns across 11 bases. The V gene end was trimmed by 0 bases and the J gene end by 3 bases; junction bases not matched to a gene: 5. Per germline, CDR1 SGHNT and CDR2 YYREEE (reference sequence). The CDR3 contains 16 residues. CDR3 in DNA: TGTGCCAGCAGCTTGGGGGGTAGCGGGAGGGTCTACGAGCAGTACTTC. This encodes CASSLGGSGRVYEQYF.

V usage is TRBV4-3 and J usage is TRBJ1-2, with 10 bases identical to TRBD1. Germline assignment: CDR1 LGHNA and CDR2 YSLEER. Trimming removed 1 base from V and 4 bases from J; junction bases left unmatched: 0. CDR3 length: 14 amino acids. The CDR3, as DNA: TGCGCCAGCAGCCAAGGGGACAGGGGCTATGGCTACACCTTC. Translating it yields CASSQGDRGYGYTF.

V gene TRBV9 combines with J gene TRBJ2-1; 11 nucleotides agree with TRBD2. Per germline, CDR1 SGDLS and CDR2 YYNGEE. V lost 4 bases, J lost 4 bases, and 7 bases stayed unmatched. The CDR3 loop spans 16 amino acids. CDR3 protein: CASSPRIAGGYNEQFF. As DNA, the CDR3 is TGTGCCAGCAGCCCCAGGATAGCGGGAGGGTACAATGAGCAGTTCTTC. The full variable domain, in which reference TRBV9 and TRBJ2-1 provide the parts outside the CDR3, is DSGVTQTPKHLITATGQRVTLRCSPRSGDLSVYWYQQSLDQGLQFLIQYYNGEERAKGNILERFSAQQFPDLHSELNLSSLELGDSALYFCASSPRIAGGYNEQFFGPGTRLTVL.

V gene TRBV20-1 combines with J gene TRBJ2-5; either TRBD1 or TRBD2 may fit D (6 bases each). The CDR3 totals 14 residues. V was pared by 3 bases and J by 3 bases, with 14 bases between. The V gene's germline CDR1 is DFQATT and CDR2 SNEGSKA (reference sequence). The CDR3 reads CSASGGPPKETQYF. Written as DNA, the CDR3 is TGCAGTGCTAGTGGGGGGCCTCCCAAAGAGACCCAGTACTTC.

J is TRBJ2-1 and V is TRBV19; weak D call: TRBD1 (6 bases). Trimming left V 0 bases short and J 4 bases short, with 10 bases between. The CDR3 runs 15 residues. Germline V CDR1 and CDR2: LNHDA, SQIVND (reference sequence). As DNA, the CDR3 is TGTGCCAGTAGTATAGAACCGACAGGATACAATGAGCAGTTCTTC. It yields the protein CASSIEPTGYNEQFF.

This clone has a handful of counts. The chain carries TRBV7-9 and TRBJ1-2; 7 nucleotides line up with TRBD1. The germline gives CDR1 SEHNR, CDR2 FQNEAQ (reference sequence). The CDR3 totals 13 residues. V lost 5 bases, J lost 4 bases, and 4 bases stayed unmatched. CDR3: CASSHRGGYGYTF. As DNA, the CDR3 is TGTGCCAGCAGCCACAGGGGAGGCTATGGCTACACCTTC.

The gene calls are TRBV5-1 and TRBJ2-1; D is perhaps TRBD2 (6 bases). This CDR3 contains 15 residues. V shed 2 bases and J shed 7 bases, with 16 bases lying between them. Germline loops: CDR1 SGHRS, CDR2 YFSETQ. The CDR3: CASSFQTGGSNEQFF. The CDR3 DNA sequence: TGCGCCAGCAGCTTTCAAACTGGGGGGAGTAATGAGCAGTTCTTC.

Points on this clone: Other DNA sequences of this sample code for an identical CDR3. The rearrangement uses TRBV18 and TRBJ1-1, with TRBD1 as a possible D gene (5 bases). The CDR3 has 13 residues. Germline CDR1 reads KGHSH; CDR2 reads LQKENI. Trimming removed 4 bases from V and 1 base from J, with 7 bases in between. The chain's CDR3 is CASSLDTNTEAFF. CDR3 nucleotide sequence: TGTGCCAGCTCACTGGACACGAACACTGAAGCTTTCTTT.

The J gene is TRBJ2-2, the V gene TRBV18; D is perhaps TRBD2 (5 bases). Between the trimmed V and J ends, which lost 2 bases and 5 bases, there was a span of 21 bases. The CDR3 totals 18 residues. Germline CDR1 is KGHSH and CDR2 is LQKENI. CDR3: CASSPAAAGMGRTGELFF. The DNA of the CDR3 is TGTGCCAGCTCACCAGCTGCCGCGGGTATGGGAAGGACCGGGGAGCTGTTTTTT.

This chain joins TRBV5-1 and TRBJ1-5, with D hard to call. This CDR3 is 15 amino acids long. Germline V gives CDR1 SGHRS, CDR2 YFSETQ. The V end was cut by 1 base, the J end by 2 bases, with 10 bases between. This CDR3 reads CASSLSPTGNQPQHF. The CDR3 DNA follows: TGCGCCAGCAGCTTGAGTCCTACAGGCAATCAGCCCCAGCATTTT.

The V and J genes are TRBV6-5 and TRBJ2-7; TRBD1 matches at 8 bases. The germline V gene has CDR1 MNHEY and CDR2 SVGAGI. This CDR3 is 14 amino acids long. V lost 6 bases and J lost 1; bases outside the gene matches: 5. The CDR3 reads CASSLNRGSYEQYF. As DNA, the CDR3 is TGTGCCAGCAGCCTAAACAGGGGGTCCTACGAGCAGTACTTC.

This chain uses TRBV19 with TRBJ1-5, with 7 bases that match TRBD1. Germline V gene lookup returns CDR1 LNHDA and CDR2 SQIVND (reference sequence). V dropped 6 bases and J dropped 1; count of bases not matched to a gene: 6. The CDR3 is 15 amino acids. The chain's CDR3 is CASRPGGGSNQPQHF. In DNA, the CDR3 is TGTGCCAGTAGGCCAGGGGGTGGGAGCAATCAGCCCCAGCATTTT.